The following is a T cell receptor beta chain sequence with its context. Method: immunoSEQ multiplex PCR; TCRdb's copy keeps in-frame clones and lacks some. The table has about 40,000 clones, 85% to 95% seen once. This entry belongs to a study of T cell changes during pregnancy in multiple sclerosis. Germline-derived CDR1 and CDR2 are MNHNY and SVGAGI (reference sequence). The CDR3 runs to 14 residues. V lost 5 bases and J lost 5, with 15 bases in between. The chain couples TRBV6-6 to TRBJ2-5; D is perhaps TRBD2 (5 bases). This clonotype was sampled from a female donor with multiple sclerosis, enrolled in a pregnancy study. The sample here was CD4+ T cells from peripheral blood mononuclear cells, taken before pregnancy. CDR3 amino acids: CASSLATMRETQYF. The CDR3 DNA follows: TGTGCCAGCAGTCTAGCAACTATGCGGGAGACCCAGTACTTC.